This T cell receptor beta chain was recorded in a study of follicular helper T cells after annual influenza vaccination. Findings and limits, study-wide: Each annual vaccination recalled recurring oligoclonal ICOS+CD38+ cTfh clonotypes.

Worth noting for this clone: The antigen remains undetermined.

TCRB sequencing was done at Survey resolution level. Only in-frame clones appear in the TCRdb table, and some are missing; sequencing was by immunoSEQ multiplex PCR. The sample contains about 10,000 clones, 83% of which appear only once. Time point defined: 2014-2015 season, 7 days after vaccination. Donors with HIV/AIDS, active malignancy, immunomodulators or active illness were excluded. Blood volume per time point ranged from about 40 to 100 mL. Trimming left V 2 bases short and J 3 bases short, with 16 bases between. CDR1 and CDR2 (germline): MNHEY, SVGAGI. This CDR3 has 16 amino acids. The TCR was taken from an adult who received the influenza vaccine. This sequence joins TRBV6-5 and TRBJ2-5; D perhaps matches TRBD2 (6 bases). This sample comprised CXCR5- memory CD4+ T cells sorted from blood, obtained 7 days after influenza vaccination. In DNA, the CDR3 is TGTGCCAGCAGTTACGGAGTTGGCGGGGTCAAAGAGACCCAGTACTTC. Translation: CASSYGVGGVKETQYF.